The TCR beta chain described here comes from a study of cytomegalovirus exposure and HLA in healthy donors. V lost 4 bases and J lost 3; bases outside the gene matches: 8. The CDR3 sequence is 16 residues long. CDR1 and CDR2 from the germline V gene are SGHDT and YYEEEE. Study-wide results and limits: It was confirmed in vitro that three of the CMV-associated chains were specific for CMV antigens. It was reported in a later analysis that an Asian-associated ancestry cluster showed fewer N-insertions than the 666-donor mean. In a later analysis, a missense DCLRE1C variant was linked to TCR beta V- and J-gene trimming.

Points on this clone: Antigen unknown.

The PCR used 60 Vbeta and 13 Jbeta primers. The repertoire was sequenced with immunoSEQ multiplex PCR; TCRdb's copy has only in-frame clones and lacks some. The sample shows over 110,000 clones, roughly four fifths of them seen only once. The sample comprised PBMCs. The V and J genes are TRBV5-6 and TRBJ2-7; 12 bases line up with TRBD1. The TCR originated in a woman aged 55-70 years in good health and CMV-seropositive. The CDR3, as DNA: TGTGCCAGCAGCAACGGAGGGACAGGGGGCGTCTACGAGCAGTACTTC. The encoded protein is CASSNGGTGGVYEQYF. The variable domain in full, with the rest retrieved from reference TRBV5-6 and TRBJ2-7, is DAGVTQSPTHLIKTRGQQVTLRCSPKSGHDTVSWYQQALGQGPQFIFQYYEEEERQRGNFPDRFSGHQFPNYSSELNVNALLLGDSALYLCASSNGGTGGVYEQYFGPGTRLTVT.